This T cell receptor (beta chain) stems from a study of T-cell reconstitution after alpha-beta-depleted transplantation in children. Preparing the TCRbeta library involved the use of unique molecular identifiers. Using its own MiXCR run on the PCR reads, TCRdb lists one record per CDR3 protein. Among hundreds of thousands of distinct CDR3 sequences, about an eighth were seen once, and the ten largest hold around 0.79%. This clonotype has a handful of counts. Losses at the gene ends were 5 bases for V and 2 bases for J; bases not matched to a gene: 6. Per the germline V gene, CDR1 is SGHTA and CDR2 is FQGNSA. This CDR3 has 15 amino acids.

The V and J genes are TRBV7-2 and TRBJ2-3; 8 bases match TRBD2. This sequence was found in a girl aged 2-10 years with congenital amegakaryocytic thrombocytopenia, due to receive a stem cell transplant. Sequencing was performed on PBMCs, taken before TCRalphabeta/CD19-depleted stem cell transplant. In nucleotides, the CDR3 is TGTGCCAGCAGCCCAGCTAGCGGGCCCACAGATACGCAGTATTTT. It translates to CASSPASGPTDTQYF.